This is a list of T cell receptor beta chains from one sample in a study of cytomegalovirus exposure and HLA in healthy donors. The assay was immunoSEQ multiplex PCR, and TCRdb's table has in-frame clones only and misses some. The sample yields 160,000 or so clones, about 82% seen once. The sample was PBMCs. Source of these receptors: a woman aged 25-40 years in good health and CMV-seropositive. CDR3s include the opening cysteine and the closing phenylalanine or tryptophan. The D gene is left open where the match is weak. For some rows the clone size is stated as once, few or many, or as a class when expanded; others skip it.

D	J	size	V	CDR3	DNA
.	TRBJ2-7	.	TRBV9	CASSEGVNYEQYF	TGTGCCAGCAGCGAGGGGGTAAACTACGAGCAGTACTTC
TRBD1	TRBJ1-6	.	TRBV18	CASSLYTGVGNSPLHF	TGTGCCAGCTCACTCTATACAGGGGTAGGTAATTCACCCCTCCACTTT
TRBD1	TRBJ1-1	.	TRBV6-6	CASRNPGQAVEAFF	TGTGCCAGCAGGAATCCGGGACAGGCGGTTGAAGCTTTCTTT
TRBD1	TRBJ1-2	.	TRBV6-1	CASSRDRGFYGYTF	TGTGCCAGCAGCCGGGACAGGGGATTCTATGGCTACACCTTC
.	TRBJ1-2	.	TRBV5-1	CASSLGQTSYGYTF	TGCGCCAGCAGCTTGGGACAGACCAGCTATGGCTACACCTTC
.	TRBJ1-1	.	TRBV7-8	CASSLPGETALMNTEAFF	TGTGCCAGCAGCTTACCGGGTGAGACAGCCCTCATGAACACTGAAGCTTTCTTT
TRBD1	TRBJ2-7	.	TRBV7-9	CASSLGTGNHEQYF	TGTGCCAGCAGCCTCGGGACAGGGAACCACGAGCAGTACTTC
.	TRBJ1-5	.	TRBV28	CASSLSQLDQPQHF	TGTGCCAGCAGTTTATCTCAGTTGGATCAGCCCCAGCATTTT
TRBD2	TRBJ2-7	few	TRBV7-3	CASSGRDYEQYF	TGTGCCAGCAGCGGGAGGGACTACGAGCAGTACTTC
.	TRBJ1-2	.	TRBV9	CASSAGLGSLGGYTF	TGTGCCAGCAGCGCTGGGCTGGGGAGTTTAGGTGGCTACACCTTC
TRBD2	TRBJ2-7	few	TRBV7-9	CASSRTSGAYEQYF	TGTGCCAGCAGCAGGACTAGCGGGGCTTACGAGCAGTACTTC
.	TRBJ1-6	.	TRBV7-9	CASSFMRNSPLHF	TGTGCCAGCAGCTTTATGAGAAATTCACCCCTCCACTTT
TRBD1	TRBJ1-4	.	TRBV5-8	CASSPRDRVEKLFF	TGTGCCAGCAGCCCACGGGACAGGGTCGAAAAACTGTTTTTT
.	TRBJ2-3	.	TRBV2	CASSEIGLRVGPRHGTQYF	TGTGCCAGCAGTGAAATCGGGCTCAGGGTGGGCCCCAGGCACGGTACGCAGTATTTT
.	TRBJ1-2	.	TRBV4-1	CASSQDPMTWRTHGYTF	TGCGCCAGCAGCCAAGACCCCATGACGTGGAGGACTCATGGCTACACCTTC
TRBD1	TRBJ1-4	.	TRBV7-8	CASSPMTGSEKLFF	TGTGCCAGCAGCCCCATGACAGGGTCTGAAAAACTGTTTTTT
TRBD1	TRBJ2-2	.	TRBV28	CASSLSGLSGQGARHTGELFF	TGTGCCAGCAGTTTATCGGGCCTATCAGGACAGGGGGCGCGTCACACCGGGGAGCTGTTTTTT
.	TRBJ2-6	.	TRBV5-1	CASSTGGGAGANVLTF	TGCGCCAGCAGCACGGGCGGAGGGGCAGGGGCCAACGTCCTGACTTTC
.	TRBJ1-5	.	TRBV2	CASSYNGPRSNQPQHF	TGTGCCAGCAGTTATAATGGGCCCCGGAGCAATCAGCCCCAGCATTTT
TRBD1	TRBJ1-1	.	TRBV27	CASRTGVNTEAFF	TGTGCCAGCAGGACAGGGGTGAACACTGAAGCTTTCTTT
.	TRBJ1-2	.	TRBV10-3	CAISGLQDSSYGYTF	TGTGCCATCAGTGGTCTCCAGGACAGTTCCTATGGCTACACCTTC
TRBD1	TRBJ2-3	.	TRBV9	CASSVPGGSTDTQYF	TGTGCCAGCAGCGTGCCAGGGGGAAGCACAGATACGCAGTATTTT
.	TRBJ2-7	once	TRBV7-7	CASSLGPGAYEQYF	TGTGCCAGCAGCTTAGGGCCGGGAGCCTACGAGCAGTACTTC
.	TRBJ2-3	.	TRBV10-3	CAISDLGKLGTDTQYF	TGTGCCATCAGTGACCTCGGGAAACTCGGGACAGATACGCAGTATTTT
TRBD1	TRBJ1-4	.	TRBV11-2	CASSLGQGREKLFF	TGTGCCAGCAGCCTGGGACAGGGGAGGGAAAAACTGTTTTTT
.	TRBJ1-1	once	TRBV7-9	CASSLMSGGNTEAFF	TGTGCCAGCAGCTTAATGTCGGGTGGGAACACTGAAGCTTTCTTT
TRBD2	TRBJ2-7	.	TRBV11-3	CASSKGLAGDRFPYEQYF	TGTGCCAGCAGCAAGGGACTAGCGGGGGACCGGTTCCCCTACGAGCAGTACTTC
TRBD1	TRBJ2-2	few	TRBV7-6	CASSPHPGQGAIWSGELFF	TGTGCCAGCAGCCCCCACCCGGGACAGGGGGCGATTTGGTCCGGGGAGCTGTTTTTT
TRBD1	TRBJ1-1	.	TRBV9	CASSVGGTVNTEAFF	TGTGCCAGCAGCGTAGGGGGGACAGTGAACACTGAAGCTTTCTTT
.	TRBJ1-4	.	TRBV5-1	CASSFAPGVTNEKLFF	TGCGCCAGCAGCTTCGCCCCAGGGGTAACTAATGAAAAACTGTTTTTT
.	TRBJ1-4	.	TRBV15	CATSRWQDFEKLFF	TGTGCCACCAGCAGATGGCAGGATTTCGAAAAACTGTTTTTT
.	TRBJ2-7	.	TRBV28	CASSLRGPDEQYF	TGTGCCAGCAGTTTAAGGGGTCCGGACGAGCAGTACTTC
TRBD2	TRBJ2-5	.	TRBV7-2	CASSLNWGRGVQETQYF	TGTGCCAGCAGCCTCAATTGGGGGCGGGGGGTGCAAGAGACCCAGTACTTC
TRBD2	TRBJ2-3	.	TRBV7-3	CASSRTSGGMGDTQYF	TGTGCCAGCAGCCGTACTAGCGGGGGGATGGGAGATACGCAGTATTTT
TRBD1	TRBJ1-2	.	TRBV7-6	CASSLNPQGVYGYTF	TGTGCCAGCAGCTTAAATCCCCAGGGGGTCTATGGCTACACCTTC
.	TRBJ1-2	.	TRBV7-9	CASSDNGDFTYGYTF	TGTGCCAGCAGCGATAATGGGGACTTTACCTATGGCTACACCTTC
TRBD1	TRBJ1-2	.	TRBV5-1	CASRQGQGMVNYGYTF	TGCGCCAGCAGACAGGGACAGGGGATGGTTAACTATGGCTACACCTTC
TRBD1	TRBJ1-5	.	TRBV19	CASSIRDSYSNQPQHF	TGTGCCAGTAGTATCCGGGACAGTTATAGCAATCAGCCCCAGCATTTT
TRBD1	TRBJ1-5	once	TRBV2	CASSEAPTGAMPQHF	TGTGCCAGCAGTGAAGCTCCCACAGGGGCCATGCCCCAGCATTTT
.	TRBJ2-3	.	TRBV12-2	CASRPGLSTDTQYF	TGTGCAAGTCGCCCGGGACTTAGCACAGATACGCAGTATTTT
TRBD1	TRBJ2-4	.	TRBV6-5	CASRDRANIQYF	TGTGCCAGCAGGGACAGGGCGAACATTCAGTACTTC
TRBD1	TRBJ1-1	.	TRBV9	CASSATGTGGEEAFF	TGTGCCAGCAGCGCAACCGGGACAGGGGGGGAAGAAGCTTTCTTT
.	TRBJ1-2	.	TRBV6-1	CASSAYGGSYGYTF	TGTGCCAGCAGTGCCTATGGGGGCAGCTATGGCTACACCTTC
.	TRBJ1-5	.	TRBV13	CASSLGWRPQHF	TGTGCCAGCAGCTTAGGCTGGAGGCCCCAGCATTTT
TRBD1	TRBJ1-1	.	TRBV4-3	CASSQAGQGDRGTEAFF	TGCGCCAGCAGCCAAGCGGGACAGGGGGACCGAGGCACTGAAGCTTTCTTT
.	TRBJ1-4	.	TRBV11-1	CASSSRTSNEKLFF	TGTGCCAGCAGTTCACGAACTTCGAATGAAAAACTGTTTTTT